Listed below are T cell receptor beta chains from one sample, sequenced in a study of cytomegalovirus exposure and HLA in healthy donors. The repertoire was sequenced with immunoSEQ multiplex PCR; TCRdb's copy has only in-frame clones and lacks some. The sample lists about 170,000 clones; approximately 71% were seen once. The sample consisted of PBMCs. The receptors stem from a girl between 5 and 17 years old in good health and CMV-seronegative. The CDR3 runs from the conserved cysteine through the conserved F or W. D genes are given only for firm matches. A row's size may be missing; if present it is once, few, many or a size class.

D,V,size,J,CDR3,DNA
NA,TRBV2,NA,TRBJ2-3,CASSDGGTDTQYF,TGTGCCAGCAGTGATGGGGGGACAGATACGCAGTATTTT
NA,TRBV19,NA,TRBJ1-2,CASIPGDNYGYTF,TGTGCCAGCATTCCGGGGGATAACTATGGCTACACCTTC
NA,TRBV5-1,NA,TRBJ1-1,CASSQGPGSTEAFF,TGCGCCAGCAGCCAAGGTCCTGGGAGCACTGAAGCTTTCTTT
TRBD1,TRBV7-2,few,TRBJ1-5,CASSFIGQGNQPQHF,TGTGCCAGCAGCTTCATTGGACAGGGGAATCAGCCCCAGCATTTT
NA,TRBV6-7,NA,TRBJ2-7,CASSRQSSYEQYF,TGTGCCAGCTCCAGACAAAGCTCCTACGAGCAGTACTTC
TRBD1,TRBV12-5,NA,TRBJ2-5,CASGLLGQVRETQYF,TGTGCTAGTGGTTTGTTGGGACAGGTCAGAGAGACCCAGTACTTC
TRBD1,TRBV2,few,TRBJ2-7,CASRRHQQGEYEQYF,TGTGCCAGCAGAAGACACCAACAGGGGGAGTACGAGCAGTACTTC
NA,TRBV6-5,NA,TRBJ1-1,CASSTVRSGITEAFF,TGTGCCAGCAGTACAGTCCGCTCAGGGATCACTGAAGCTTTCTTT
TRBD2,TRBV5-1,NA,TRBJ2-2,CASSLFPSGGSTGELFF,TGCGCCAGCAGCTTGTTCCCTAGCGGGGGGTCCACCGGGGAGCTGTTTTTT
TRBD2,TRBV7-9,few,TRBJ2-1,CASSLVQLAGPYNEQFF,TGTGCCAGCAGCTTAGTTCAGCTAGCGGGGCCATACAATGAGCAGTTCTTC
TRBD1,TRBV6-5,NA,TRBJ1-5,CASSLGQVNQPQHF,TGTGCCAGCAGTTTGGGACAGGTAAATCAGCCCCAGCATTTT
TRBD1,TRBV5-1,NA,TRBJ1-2,CASSHLQGNYGYTF,TGCGCCAGCAGCCATCTACAGGGGAACTATGGCTACACCTTC
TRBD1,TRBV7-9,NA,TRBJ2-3,CASSADRDTDTQYF,TGTGCCAGCAGCGCTGACAGGGATACAGATACGCAGTATTTT
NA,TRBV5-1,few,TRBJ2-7,CASSLAQGTIWEQYF,TGCGCCAGCAGCTTGGCCCAGGGGACGATTTGGGAGCAGTACTTC
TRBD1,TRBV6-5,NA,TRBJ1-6,CASSGRQGNSPLHF,TGTGCCAGCTCGGGAAGACAGGGGAATTCACCCCTCCACTTT
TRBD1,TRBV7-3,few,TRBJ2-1,CASSWDRDYNEQFF,TGTGCCAGCAGCTGGGACAGAGACTACAATGAGCAGTTCTTC
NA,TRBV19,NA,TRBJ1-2,CASHLPGTFRGYTF,TGTGCCAGTCACCTACCGGGGACTTTCAGAGGCTACACCTTC
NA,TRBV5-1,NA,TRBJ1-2,CASSLAGSNYGYTF,TGCGCCAGCAGCTTGGCGGGGTCTAACTATGGCTACACCTTC
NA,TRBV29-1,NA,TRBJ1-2,CSVEEIGMYGYTF,TGCAGCGTTGAAGAAATCGGGATGTATGGCTACACCTTC
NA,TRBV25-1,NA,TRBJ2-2,CASSADRIAMNTGELFF,TGTGCCAGCAGTGCCGACAGAATCGCAATGAACACCGGGGAGCTGTTTTTT
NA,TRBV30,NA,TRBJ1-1,CAWSAGGTGYEAFF,TGTGCCTGGAGTGCGGGCGGGACGGGGTATGAAGCTTTCTTT
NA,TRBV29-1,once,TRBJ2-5,CSVAPGNQETQYF,TGCAGCGTAGCCCCGGGAAACCAAGAGACCCAGTACTTC
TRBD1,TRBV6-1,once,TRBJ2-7,CASSDDVRDRFYEQYF,TGTGCCAGCAGTGATGACGTCCGGGACAGATTCTACGAGCAGTACTTC
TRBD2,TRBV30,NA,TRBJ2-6,CAWRVSGGSSGANVLTF,TGTGCCTGGAGGGTTAGCGGGGGGAGCTCTGGGGCCAACGTCCTGACTTTC
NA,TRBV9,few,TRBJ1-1,CASSETDWGEAFF,TGTGCCAGCAGCGAGACAGACTGGGGTGAAGCTTTCTTT
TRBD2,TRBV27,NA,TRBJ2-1,CASSLLAGGSEQFF,TGTGCCAGCAGTTTACTCGCGGGGGGGAGTGAGCAGTTCTTC
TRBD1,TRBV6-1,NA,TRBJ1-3,CASSLSRGSGNTIYF,TGTGCCAGCAGTCTCTCCAGGGGGTCTGGAAACACCATATATTTT
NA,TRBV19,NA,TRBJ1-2,CASSIDGQGSYYGYTF,TGTGCCAGTAGTATAGATGGTCAGGGATCCTACTATGGCTACACCTTC
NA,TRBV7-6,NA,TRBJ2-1,CASSLAQGTYNEQFF,TGTGCCAGCAGCTTAGCGCAGGGGACCTACAATGAGCAGTTCTTC
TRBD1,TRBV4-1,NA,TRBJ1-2,CASSQETGTGVGYTF,TGCGCCAGCAGCCAAGAAACCGGGACAGGGGTAGGCTACACCTTC
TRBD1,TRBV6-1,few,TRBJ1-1,CASTGTVNTEAFF,TGTGCCAGCACCGGGACAGTGAACACTGAAGCTTTCTTT
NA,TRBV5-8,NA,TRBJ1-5,CASSLTAGNQPQHF,TGTGCCAGCAGCTTGACGGCAGGGAATCAGCCCCAGCATTTT
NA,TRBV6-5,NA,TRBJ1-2,CASSYSDRTDGYTF,TGTGCCAGCAGTTACTCCGACAGGACGGATGGCTACACCTTC
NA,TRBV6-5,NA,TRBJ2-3,CASSYWGGQFTDTQYF,TGTGCCAGCAGTTACTGGGGTGGACAGTTCACAGATACGCAGTATTTT
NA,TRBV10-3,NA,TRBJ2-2,CAIRGQPNTGELFF,TGTGCCATCCGAGGACAGCCTAACACCGGGGAGCTGTTTTTT
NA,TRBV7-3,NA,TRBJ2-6,CASSLLGWESLSGANVLTF,TGTGCCAGCAGCTTATTAGGCTGGGAGAGTCTTTCTGGGGCCAACGTCCTGACTTTC
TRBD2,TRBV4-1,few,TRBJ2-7,CASSQPGGNEQYF,TGCGCCAGCAGCCAACCGGGAGGAAATGAGCAGTACTTC
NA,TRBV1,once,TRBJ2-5,CTSSPRQINRQETQYF,TGCACCAGCAGCCCCCGACAGATAAACCGCCAAGAGACCCAGTACTTC
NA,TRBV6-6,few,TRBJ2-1,CASSPPAGGVDNEQFF,TGTGCCAGCAGTCCCCCGGCGGGCGGGGTGGACAATGAGCAGTTCTTC
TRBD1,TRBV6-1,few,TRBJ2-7,CASSVTGGFTYEQYF,TGTGCCAGCAGTGTTACAGGGGGCTTCACCTACGAGCAGTACTTC
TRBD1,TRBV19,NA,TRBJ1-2,CASSLDRGYGYTF,TGTGCCAGTAGCTTAGACAGGGGCTATGGCTACACCTTC
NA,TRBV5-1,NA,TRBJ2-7,CASSLRGSYEQYF,TGCGCCAGCAGCTTGAGAGGGAGCTACGAGCAGTACTTC
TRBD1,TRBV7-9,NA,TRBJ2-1,CASSTGTGYHEQFF,TGTGCCAGCTCGACCGGGACAGGTTACCATGAGCAGTTCTTC
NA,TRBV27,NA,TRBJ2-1,CASSPIPGSSRGNEQFF,TGTGCCAGCAGTCCCATCCCCGGGAGTAGCCGGGGCAATGAGCAGTTCTTC
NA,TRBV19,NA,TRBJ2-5,CASTPQGQETQYF,TGTGCCAGTACCCCCCAGGGACAAGAGACCCAGTACTTC
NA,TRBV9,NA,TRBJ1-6,CASAFGRGSPLHF,TGTGCCAGTGCCTTCGGGAGAGGTTCACCCCTCCACTTT
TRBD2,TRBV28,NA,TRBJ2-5,CASSFLAGGRETQYF,TGTGCCAGCAGTTTCCTGGCGGGGGGGCGGGAGACCCAGTACTTC
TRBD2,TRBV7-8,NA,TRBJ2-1,CASSLGVSGGDNEQFF,TGTGCCAGCAGCTTAGGAGTTAGCGGGGGGGACAATGAGCAGTTCTTC
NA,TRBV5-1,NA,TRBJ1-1,CASSLGQTEAFF,TGCGCCAGCAGCTTGGGTCAGACTGAAGCTTTCTTT
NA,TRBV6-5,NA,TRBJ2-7,CASSPIGASYEQYF,TGTGCCAGCAGTCCCATAGGGGCTTCCTACGAGCAGTACTTC
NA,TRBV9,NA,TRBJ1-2,CASSAEDVYGYTF,TGTGCCAGCAGCGCCGAGGATGTCTATGGCTACACCTTC
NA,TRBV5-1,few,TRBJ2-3,CASSLQGTTDTQYF,TGCGCCAGCAGCTTACAGGGCACCACAGATACGCAGTATTTT
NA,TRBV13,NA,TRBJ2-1,CASSPRGRSSYNEQFF,TGTGCCAGCAGCCCCCGAGGTAGGAGCTCCTACAATGAGCAGTTCTTC
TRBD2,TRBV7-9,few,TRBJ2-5,CASSLRASGGVQETQYF,TGTGCCAGCAGCTTGCGGGCTAGCGGGGGGGTCCAAGAGACCCAGTACTTC
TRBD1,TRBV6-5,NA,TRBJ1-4,CASKAGDRGHEKLFF,TGTGCCAGCAAGGCCGGGGACAGGGGGCATGAAAAACTGTTTTTT